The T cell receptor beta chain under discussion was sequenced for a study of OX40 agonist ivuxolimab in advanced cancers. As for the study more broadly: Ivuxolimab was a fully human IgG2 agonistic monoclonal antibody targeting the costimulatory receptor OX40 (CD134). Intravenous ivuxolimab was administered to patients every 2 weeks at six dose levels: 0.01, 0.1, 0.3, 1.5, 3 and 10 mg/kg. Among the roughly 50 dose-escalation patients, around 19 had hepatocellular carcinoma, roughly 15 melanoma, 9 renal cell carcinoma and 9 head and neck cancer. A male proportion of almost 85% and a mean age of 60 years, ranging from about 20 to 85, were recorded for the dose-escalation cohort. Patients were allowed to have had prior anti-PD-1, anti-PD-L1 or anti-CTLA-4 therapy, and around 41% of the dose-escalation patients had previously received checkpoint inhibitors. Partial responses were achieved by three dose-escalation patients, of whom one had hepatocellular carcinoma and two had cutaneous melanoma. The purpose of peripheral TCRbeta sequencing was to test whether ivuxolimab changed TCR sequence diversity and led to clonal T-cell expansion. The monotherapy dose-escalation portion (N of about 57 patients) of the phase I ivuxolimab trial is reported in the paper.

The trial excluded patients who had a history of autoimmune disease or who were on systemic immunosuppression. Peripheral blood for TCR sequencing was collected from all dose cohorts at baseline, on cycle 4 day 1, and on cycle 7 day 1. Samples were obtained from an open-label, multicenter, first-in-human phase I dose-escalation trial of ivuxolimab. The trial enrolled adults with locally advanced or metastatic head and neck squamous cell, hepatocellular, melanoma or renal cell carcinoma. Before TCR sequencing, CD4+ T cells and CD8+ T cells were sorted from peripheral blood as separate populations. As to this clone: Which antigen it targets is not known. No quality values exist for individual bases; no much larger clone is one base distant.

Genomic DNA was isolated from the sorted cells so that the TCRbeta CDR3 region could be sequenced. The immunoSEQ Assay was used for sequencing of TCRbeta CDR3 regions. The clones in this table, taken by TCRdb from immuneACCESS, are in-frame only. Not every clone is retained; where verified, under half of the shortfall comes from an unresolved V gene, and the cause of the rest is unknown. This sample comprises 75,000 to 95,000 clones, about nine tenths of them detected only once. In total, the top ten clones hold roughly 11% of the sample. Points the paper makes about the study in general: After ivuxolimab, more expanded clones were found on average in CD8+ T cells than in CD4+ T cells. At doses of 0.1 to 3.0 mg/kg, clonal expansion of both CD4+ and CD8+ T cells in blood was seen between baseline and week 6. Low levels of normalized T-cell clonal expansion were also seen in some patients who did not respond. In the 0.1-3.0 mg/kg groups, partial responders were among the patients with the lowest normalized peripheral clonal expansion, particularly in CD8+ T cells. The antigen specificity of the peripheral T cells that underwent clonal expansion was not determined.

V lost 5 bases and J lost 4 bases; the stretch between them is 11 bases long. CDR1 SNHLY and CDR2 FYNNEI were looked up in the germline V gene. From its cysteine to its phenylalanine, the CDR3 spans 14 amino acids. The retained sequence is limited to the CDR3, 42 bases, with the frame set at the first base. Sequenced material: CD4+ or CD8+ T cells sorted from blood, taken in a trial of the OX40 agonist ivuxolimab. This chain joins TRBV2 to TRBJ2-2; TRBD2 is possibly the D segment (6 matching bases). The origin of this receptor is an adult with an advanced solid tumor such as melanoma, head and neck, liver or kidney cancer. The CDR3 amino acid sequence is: CASSWTISTGELFF. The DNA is TGTGCCAGCAGTTGGACTATCAGCACCGGGGAGCTGTTTTTT. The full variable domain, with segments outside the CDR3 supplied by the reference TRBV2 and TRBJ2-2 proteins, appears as EPEVTQTPSHQVTQMGQEVILRCVPISNHLYFYWYRQILGQKVEFLVSFYNNEISEKSEIFDDQFSVERPDGSNFTLKIRSTKLEDSAMYFCASSWTISTGELFFGEGSRLTVL.